These T cell receptor beta chains were read from a single sample in a study of regulatory T cells in long-lasting Graves disease. TCRdb ran MiXCR on the multiplex PCR reads and lists one entry per CDR3 protein. The sample holds about 220,000 distinct CDR3 sequences, roughly a fifth seen once. This sample was also put to use in a study of T cells in Graves' hyperthyroidism and ophthalmopathy.

This sample comprised peripheral blood mononuclear cells (PBMCs), obtained at new diagnosis, from a patient treated with antithyroid drugs. Receptor source: a woman in her 30s with Graves disease. Both conserved end residues are part of each CDR3. The order of the fields is J gene, V gene, clone size, D gene, CDR3 protein, CDR3 DNA. D genes are given only for firm matches. Clone size is given for some rows only: seen once, a few or many times, or a class if the clone is expanded.

>TRBJ1-2|TRBV9|few|TRBD1
CASSPQGANGYTF
TGTGCCAGCAGCCCGCAGGGGGCGAATGGCTACACCTTC
>TRBJ1-4|TRBV28|.|.
CASSLGNEKLFF
TGTGCCAGCAGTTTAGGGAATGAAAAACTGTTTTTT
>TRBJ2-7|TRBV10-2|many|.
CASSESSGVGEQYF
TGCGCCAGCAGTGAGTCATCGGGGGTGGGCGAGCAGTACTTC
>TRBJ1-3|TRBV5-1|many|.
CASSPDGTSGNTIYF
TGCGCCAGCAGCCCGGACGGGACCTCTGGAAACACCATATATTTT
>TRBJ1-6|TRBV20-1|many|.
CSASSYNSPLHF
TGCAGTGCTAGCTCCTATAATTCACCCCTCCACTTT
>TRBJ2-7|TRBV27|many|.
CATGSHEQYF
TGTGCTACGGGGTCCCACGAGCAGTACTTC
>TRBJ1-1|TRBV5-1|many|TRBD1
CASSRQGGDTEAFF
TGCGCCAGCAGCAGGCAGGGGGGGGACACTGAAGCTTTCTTT
>TRBJ1-2|TRBV10-1|many|TRBD1
CASSPGTGGSGYTF
TGCGCCAGCAGCCCTGGGACAGGGGGCTCGGGCTACACCTTC
>TRBJ2-5|TRBV29-1|many|.
CSVENWGSQETQYF
TGCAGCGTTGAAAATTGGGGCAGTCAAGAGACCCAGTACTTC
>TRBJ1-4|TRBV28|many|TRBD1
CASSWDRGPANEKLFF
TGTGCCAGCAGCTGGGACAGGGGGCCGGCTAATGAAAAACTGTTTTTT
>TRBJ1-1|TRBV3-1|many|.
CASSQGQEAFF
TGTGCCAGCAGCCAAGGACAGGAAGCTTTCTTT
>TRBJ2-3|TRBV24-1|.|.
CATSDLPGESTDTQYF
TGTGCCACCAGTGATTTGCCCGGGGAAAGCACAGATACGCAGTATTTT
>TRBJ2-1|TRBV11-3|many|TRBD1
CASSLGTGGEGEQFF
TGTGCCAGCAGCTTAGGGACAGGGGGAGAGGGTGAGCAGTTCTTC
>TRBJ1-2|TRBV5-1|many|.
CASSLFGSTDGYTF
TGCGCCAGCAGCTTGTTTGGCAGTACCGATGGCTACACCTTC
>TRBJ2-7|TRBV18|many|.
CASSPPGIPYEQYF
TGTGCCAGCTCACCACCAGGGATCCCCTACGAGCAGTACTTC
>TRBJ1-4|TRBV12-3/TRBV12-4|many|.
CASKIGRSHNEKLFF
TGTGCCAGCAAGATAGGACGGAGTCACAATGAAAAACTGTTTTTT
>TRBJ2-4|TRBV6-2/TRBV6-3|once|.
CASKSGSNIQYF
TGTGCCAGCAAATCAGGGTCGAACATTCAGTACTTC